This TCR beta chain came from a study of identifying expanded T cells in peripheral blood. The V and J ends lost 0 bases and 7 bases, in that order; junction bases with no gene match: 6. The CDR3 contains 17 residues. Germline loops: CDR1 LNHNV, CDR2 YYDKDF (reference sequence). TCRdb keeps only in-frame clones here, not all; method: immunoSEQ multiplex PCR. The sample lists over 85,000 clones; about 91% were seen once. The rearrangement uses TRBV15 and TRBJ2-1, with 13 nucleotides matching TRBD2. The specimen sequenced was blood. The origin of this receptor is a person between 18 and 75 years old in good health. The CDR3 loop reads CATSRDTGLAGRNEQFF. The CDR3 coding sequence is TGTGCCACCAGCAGAGATACGGGACTAGCGGGGAGGAATGAGCAGTTCTTC.